Following are 28 T cell receptor beta chains from one sample sequenced in a study of blood T cells in healthy people across ages. Then a second PCR, running about 6 to 11 cycles, was carried out with a sample-barcoded 5' primer and a J-beta primer mix. TCRdb processed the 5' RACE reads anew with MiXCR; each CDR3 protein has one entry. The sample has some 320,000 distinct CDR3 sequences, around 29% seen once. The material sequenced was blood. These receptors came from a woman in her 70s in good health.

This clonotype was recorded a few times. The rearrangement links TRBV3-1 to TRBJ1-2, with D tentatively TRBD1 (6 bases). Deletions cut 0 bases from V and 8 bases from J, with 10 bases between. Looked up from germline, CDR1 is LGHDT and CDR2 is YNNKEL (reference sequence). The CDR3 has 13 amino acids. The CDR3, as DNA: TGTGCCAGCAGCCAAGATGAAGGGGGAGGCTACACCTTC. Protein: CASSQDEGGGYTF.

This clonotype was detected a few times. The chain carries TRBV5-1 and TRBJ2-7, with a tentative D call TRBD1 (6 bases). Per germline, CDR1 SGHRS and CDR2 YFSETQ. The CDR3 spans 13 residues. V lost 4 bases and J 3 bases, leaving 11 bases between the germline ends. CDR3 nucleotide sequence: TGCGCCAGCAGCCCGGACAGTTTCTACGAGCAGTACTTC. Amino acids: CASSPDSFYEQYF. The whole variable domain, remainder taken from reference TRBV5-1 and TRBJ2-7, is KAGVTQTPRYLIKTRGQQVTLSCSPISGHRSVSWYQQTPGQGLQFLFEYFSETQRNKGNFPGRFSGRQFSNSRSEMNVSTLELGDSALYLCASSPDSFYEQYFGPGTRLTVT.

There are many counts of this clonotype. The CDR3 DNA is TGTGCCAGCAGCGCCCCTTGGGACAGCGCAACCCAGGGAGAAAAACTGTTTTTT. Amino acid sequence: CASSAPWDSATQGEKLFF. V usage is TRBV21-1 and J usage is TRBJ1-4; the table's D call, TRBD1, has no DNA check behind it. TRBV21-1 is recorded as a pseudogene. The CDR3 contains 18 residues.

The chain combines TRBV29-1 with TRBJ2-3; D perhaps matches TRBD2 (6 bases). V was clipped by 5 bases and J by 0 bases, with 12 bases between them. This CDR3 region has 14 residues. The germline V gene encodes CDR1 SQVTM and CDR2 ANQGSEA. CDR3 amino acids: CSVCAGSSTDTQYF. In DNA form, the CDR3 reads TGCAGCGTTTGTGCGGGAAGTAGCACAGATACGCAGTATTTT.

This clonotype appeared a few times. The genes are TRBV28 and TRBJ2-1; either TRBD1 or TRBD2 may fit D (5 bases each). The J call may be faulty, since TRBJ2-7 better matches the DNA end. Germline CDR1 is MDHEN and CDR2 is SYDVKM. The CDR3 has 15 residues. The CDR3 reads CASSSFGGNSYEQYF. The CDR3, as DNA: TGTGCCAGCAGTTCCTTTGGGGGAAATTCCTACGAGCAGTACTTC.

The chain combines TRBV7-3 with TRBJ2-3; D possibly matches TRBD1 or TRBD2 (5 bases each). The CDR3 length is 15 residues. The V end lost 4 bases, the J end lost 6 bases, and 17 bases lay between the germline ends. Germline loops: CDR1 SGHTA, CDR2 FQGTGA. The CDR3 DNA sequence: TGTGCCAGCAGCTCCGCCGCCCTGGGGGTGGATACGCAGTATTTT. Its translation: CASSSAALGVDTQYF.

This clonotype has more than one count but fewer than ten. A much larger clone differs by one base, so this may be a read error. CDR3 amino acids: CASSTSRDRGSPLHF. CDR3 coding DNA: TGTGCCAGCAGCACCAGCCGGGACAGGGGTTCACCCCTCCACTTT. The rearrangement joins TRBV28 to TRBJ1-6; TRBD1 matches at 10 bases. The V and J ends lost 6 bases and 9 bases, in that order; junction bases with no gene match: 8. The CDR3 consists of 15 residues. CDR1 is MDHEN and CDR2 is SYDVKM in the germline V gene.

This clonotype was counted a few times. The rearrangement joins TRBV12-3 or TRBV12-4 to TRBJ1-2; 7 bases are shared with TRBD1. This CDR3 has 13 residues. Trimming took 7 bases from V and 3 from J; bases not matched to a gene: 5. The chain's CDR3 is CASTWGTDYGYTF. CDR3 nucleotides: TGTGCCAGCACTTGGGGGACAGACTATGGCTACACCTTC.

A note on this clonotype: The junction and the germline gene differ at one end; a read error may be behind it. This chain joins TRBV7-2 and TRBJ2-2, with 9 bases that match TRBD2. CDR1 is SGHTA and CDR2 is FQGNSA in the germline V gene. This CDR3 spans 17 amino acids. The CDR3 here is CAGSLVSSGKGGGELFF. In DNA form, the CDR3 reads TGTGCCGGCAGCTTAGTATCTAGCGGGAAAGGTGGCGGGGAGCTGTTTTTT.

The chain has TRBV28 and TRBJ2-5; the match to TRBD2 covers 14 bases. The CDR3 covers 18 residues. The germline V gene has CDR1 MDHEN and CDR2 SYDVKM. Germline trimming cut 3 bases from V and 5 bases from J; bases unmatched to any gene: 11. The CDR3 loop reads CASSFGGLAGGSAETQYF. In DNA form, the CDR3 reads TGTGCCAGCAGTTTTGGAGGACTAGCGGGAGGATCGGCCGAGACCCAGTACTTC.

In DNA, the CDR3 is TGTGCCAGCAGCTTAGAGTTGGCGAGTAACTATGGCTACACCTTC. Encoded protein: CASSLELASNYGYTF. The V gene is TRBV7-8, the J gene TRBJ1-2; D is uncertain. Trimming cost V 1 base and J 1 base, with 10 bases left between them. Germline values: CDR1 SGHVS, CDR2 FQNEAQ. This CDR3 has 15 amino acids.

As concerns this clonotype: The junction does not match germline at one end; this may be a read error. V and J are TRBV29-1 and TRBJ1-1; no reliable D call. Germline V gene data show CDR1 as SQVTM and CDR2 as ANQGSEA. The CDR3 is 11 amino acids. CDR3 residues: CSVGSQRKALF. CDR3 nucleotides: TGCAGCGTTGGATCCCAAAGGAAAGCTCTCTTT.

This clonotype was counted only a few times. The chain employs TRBV7-3 and TRBJ2-2; 7 nucleotides match TRBD1. In germline, CDR1 is SGHTA, CDR2 FQGTGA. V trimming: 5 bases; J trimming: 2 bases; junction bases outside the gene matches: 11. The CDR3 has 17 residues. The CDR3 nucleotides read TGTGCCAGCAGCCAATTTGCTGGGACAGCCAACACCGGGGAGCTGTTTTTT. It is translated as CASSQFAGTANTGELFF. The full variable domain, with the rest looked up from reference TRBV7-3 and TRBJ2-2, is GAGVSQTPSNKVTEKGKYVELRCDPISGHTALYWYRQSLGQGPEFLIYFQGTGAADDSGLPNDRFFAVRPEGSVSTLKIQRTERGDSAVYLCASSQFAGTANTGELFFGEGSRLTVL.

This clonotype was recorded at least ten times. The genes are TRBV28 and TRBJ2-2; no definite D call. The CDR3 totals 13 residues. Germline CDR1 reads MDHEN; CDR2 reads SYDVKM. V dropped 6 bases and J dropped 4 bases, with 9 bases sitting between them. CDR3 loop: CASSLTGTGELFF. CDR3 coding DNA: TGTGCCAGCAGCTTAACGGGCACCGGGGAGCTGTTTTTT.

Remarks on this clonotype: One end of the junction varies from germline; a read error may be responsible. This chain joins TRBV28 and TRBJ2-1; TRBD2 matches at 10 bases. Germline V gives CDR1 MDHEN, CDR2 SYDVKM. This CDR3 comprises 16 residues. CDR3 bases: TGTGTCAGCAGTTTTGAAGCTAGCGGGAGCTACAATGAGCAGTTCTTC. It codes for CVSSFEASGSYNEQFF.

This clonotype was observed a handful of times. The chain carries TRBV6-1 and TRBJ2-3, with 12 bases that match TRBD2. The V and J ends lost 6 bases and 2 bases, in that order; junction bases with no gene match: 6. The CDR3 has 16 residues. Germline V lookup: CDR1 MNHNS, CDR2 SASEGT. CDR3 nucleotides: TGTGCCAGCAGACAGACTAGCGGGAGAAACACAGATACGCAGTATTTT. Encoded protein: CASRQTSGRNTDTQYF.

This clonotype was recorded a few times. The CDR3 region has the DNA TGTGCCAGCAGCCCCGAGGGGGGCCCCGAGCAGTACTTC. It yields the protein CASSPEGGPEQYF. This chain joins TRBV7-2 and TRBJ2-5; D possibly matches TRBD1 or TRBD2 (6 bases each). The end of the DNA aligns better with TRBJ2-7, so the J call may be wrong. Per germline, CDR1 SGHTA and CDR2 FQGNSA. The CDR3 totals 13 residues.

This clonotype has at least ten counts. This rearrangement joins TRBV15 to TRBJ2-7; D gene uncertain. The ends were cut back, 1 base at V and 6 bases at J, with 10 bases in the middle. CDR1 LNHNV and CDR2 YYDKDF come from the germline V gene (reference sequence). The CDR3 consists of 13 residues. CDR3 in DNA: TGTGCCACCAGCAGAGCCTCTCCATCCGAGCAGTACTTC. Amino acid sequence: CATSRASPSEQYF.

The table lists this clonotype with a few counts. The chain is built from TRBV2 and TRBJ2-3; 12 bases are a match to TRBD1. The CDR3 consists of 14 residues. The germline V gene has CDR1 SNHLY and CDR2 FYNNEI. V lost 6 bases, J lost 7 bases, and 5 bases stayed unmatched. The CDR3 protein is CASSGTGGKNTQYF. The CDR3 bases are TGTGCCAGCAGCGGGACAGGGGGCAAGAATACGCAGTATTTT.

The V call is TRBV6-2 or TRBV6-3, the J call TRBJ2-7; TRBD2 aligns across 10 bases. The ends lost 0 bases at V and 3 bases at J; junction bases unmatched: 5. This CDR3 comprises 16 residues. Germline CDR1 reads MNHEY; CDR2 reads SVGEGT. This CDR3 is CASSYSSGRAGYEQYF. The CDR3 DNA is TGTGCCAGCAGTTACTCCAGCGGGAGGGCAGGCTACGAGCAGTACTTC.

The genes are TRBV6-5 and TRBJ2-3, with D perhaps TRBD1 or TRBD2 (5 bases each). Germline V gene sequence: CDR1 MNHEY, CDR2 SVGAGI. The CDR3 contains 15 residues. V was pared by 7 bases and J by 6 bases, with 20 bases between. CDR3 protein: CASTRGDRRSDTQYF. The DNA of the CDR3 is TGTGCCAGCACACGAGGGGACCGCAGATCGGATACGCAGTATTTT.

V and J are TRBV6-2 or TRBV6-3 and TRBJ2-3; 7 positions match TRBD2. CDR3 length equals 18 residues. The J segment lost 2 bases and the V segment lost 0 bases, leaving 11 bases of the junction unmatched. The germline V gene encodes CDR1 MNHEY and CDR2 SVGEGT. Written as DNA, the CDR3 is TGTGCCAGCAGTTACTCGACCCTAGCGGACGTCCTCACAGATACGCAGTATTTT. This encodes CASSYSTLADVLTDTQYF.

Only a few counts were recorded for this clonotype. The chain uses TRBV5-5 and TRBJ2-3; possibly TRBD1 for D (5 bases). This CDR3 is 15 amino acids long. The V and J ends lost 2 bases and 3 bases respectively, with 13 bases between them. The germline CDR1 and CDR2 sequences are SGHKS and YYEKEE (reference sequence). This CDR3 is CASSLISQGTDTQYF. CDR3 DNA sequence: TGTGCCAGCAGCTTAATTTCCCAGGGAACAGATACGCAGTATTTT.

In this sample, this clonotype turned up a few times. CDR3 DNA sequence: TGCAGCGCCGCCGGGCCCCGAGCAGAGACCCAGTACTTC. Translated, it gives CSAAGPRAETQYF. The chain couples TRBV29-1 to TRBJ2-5; D not resolved. The CDR3 consists of 13 residues. V was trimmed by 7 bases and J by 4 bases, leaving 16 bases between them. The germline CDR1 and CDR2 sequences are SQVTM and ANQGSEA.

This clonotype showed up just a few times. This chain connects TRBV20-1 to TRBJ2-5; D perhaps matches TRBD2 (6 bases). The J call may be wrong; the DNA end is better matched by TRBJ2-7. There are 17 residues in the CDR3. The germline CDR1 and CDR2 sequences are DFQATT and SNEGSKA (reference sequence). The CDR3 sequence: CSARSSGRDSRQYEQYF. The CDR3 DNA sequence: TGCAGTGCTAGATCATCCGGCCGGGACTCGCGACAATACGAGCAGTACTTC.

The chain employs TRBV28 and TRBJ2-5, with 9 positions matching TRBD2. CDR1 MDHEN and CDR2 SYDVKM come from the germline V gene. The CDR3 contains 15 residues. The ends lost 4 bases at V and 5 bases at J; junction bases unmatched: 8. The CDR3 is CASSSPAGGGETQYF. The DNA of the CDR3 is TGTGCCAGCAGTTCCCCAGCGGGAGGTGGGGAGACCCAGTACTTC.

The CDR3 loop reads CASREVIGTLDYEQYF. CDR3 in DNA: TGTGCCAGCAGGGAGGTAATAGGGACGCTAGACTACGAGCAGTACTTC. The V gene is TRBV2, the J gene TRBJ2-5; D tentatively fits TRBD1 or TRBD2 (5 bases each). The DNA end is a closer match to TRBJ2-7, so the J assignment may be wrong. This CDR3 has 16 residues. Germline CDR1 and CDR2: SNHLY and FYNNEI.

This clonotype was seen many times. In nucleotides, the CDR3 is TGTGCCAGCAGTTACTCGAAACAGGGTGCGCCCAATGAGCAGTTCTTC. It is translated as CASSYSKQGAPNEQFF. The chain joins TRBV6-2 or TRBV6-3 to TRBJ2-1; D is possibly TRBD1 (6 bases). CDR1 MNHEY and CDR2 SVGEGT come from the germline V gene. Trimming removed 0 bases from V and 6 bases from J, with 15 bases in between. The CDR3 runs 16 residues.